The following is a T cell receptor beta chain sequence with its context. Antigen specificity is unknown. These data originate in a study of shared clonotypes between healthy human individuals. Study-wide findings and caveats: Unshared clonotypes carried lower generation probabilities than those common to all four donors.

Assay runs were performed at deep level. Under the authors' procedure: Junction-only sequences without quality scores came from ImmunoSEQ, so filtering differed. Generated by immunoSEQ multiplex PCR, the TCRdb table keeps only in-frame clones and is missing some. That table is the source of V, J and clone size, and D and trimming were worked out from the DNA. The sample has 1.6 million or so clones, approximately 98.5% seen once; the top ten hold about 0.34%. The CDR3 is 15 residues long. Germline assignment: CDR1 SGHTA and CDR2 FQGTGA. V lost 3 bases, J lost 7 bases, and 18 bases lay in between. This rearrangement joins TRBV7-3 to TRBJ1-2; D possibly corresponds to TRBD1 (6 bases). The source is a man between 25 and 39 years old in good health. The sample was naive CD4+ T cells sorted from blood. Stated subset: CD45RA+ positively selected. CDR3 coding DNA: TGTGCCAGCAGCTTCCAGCTAACAGGGTTAGGTGGCTACACCTTC. It codes for CASSFQLTGLGGYTF.